What follows describes a single TCR beta chain. The sample is drawn from a study of cytomegalovirus exposure and HLA in healthy donors. The PCR was carried out with 60 Vbeta primers and 13 Jbeta primers. TCRdb keeps only in-frame clones here, not all; method: immunoSEQ multiplex PCR. This table holds 110,000 or so clones, approximately 12% found once. V lost 6 bases and J lost 4; bases outside the gene matches: 5. The CDR3 loop spans 13 amino acids. Germline V gene sequence: CDR1 LNHDA, CDR2 SQIVND (reference sequence). The gene calls are TRBV19 and TRBJ1-2, with 7 bases that match TRBD1. The sample comprised PBMCs. The receptor was derived from a man aged 35-49 years in good health and CMV-seropositive. DNA for the CDR3: TGTGCCAGTAGCCCGGGACAGACCTATGGCTACACCTTC. It encodes CASSPGQTYGYTF.